Listed here is a single TCR beta chain. The specificity of this receptor is unknown. One base away there is no much larger clone; base qualities are not given. Healthy controls were some 35 blood donors whose buffy coats came from the Finnish Red Cross blood service. All TCR-sequenced material derived from peripheral blood: patient blood samples and healthy donor buffy coats. Ficoll-Hypaque gradient centrifugation was used to isolate peripheral blood mononuclear cells. CD4+ cells were magnetically purified from the buffy coats of healthy controls. The Gentra Puregene Cell and Tissue kit was used for genomic DNA extraction, and quantification was performed on a Qubit 2.0 fluorometer. The sample originates from a study of STAT5B mutations in CD4+ large granular lymphocyte leukemia (dated by TCRdb to the early 2020s). Turning to the overall study: Among the healthy controls, the CDR3 'QG' motif was associated with a particular HLA allele. The study compared the TCRbeta repertoires of patients with CD4+ T-cell large granular lymphocyte leukemia against those of healthy blood donors. Flow cytometry performed on FACSCanto II or FACSVerse showed that the purified fractions had more than 95% purity among lymphocytes.

CDR1 and CDR2 (SGHAT, FQNNGV) derive from the germline V gene. V and J lose 4 bases and 5 bases, and a span of 15 bases separates them. The cysteine opens and the phenylalanine closes a CDR3 of 15 amino acids. Of all the DNA, just the CDR3 is kept, 45 bases in frame from base 1. General findings and caveats noted by the study authors: The main leukemic clonotypes were found to be private to each patient, although 25% of the main leukemic clonotypes were detected at low frequency in the non-leukemic repertoires of other patients. TRBV06-family usage was enriched among the top patient clones (8/27) compared with healthy controls (2/35). Greater clonality appeared to be present in CD4-sorted patient repertoires than in healthy CD4+ repertoires, and the difference was retained after the putative leukemic clones were removed. The data were not HLA-matched, and the relatively small sample size could explain the higher clonality seen in CD4+ compared with CD8+ T-LGLL.

The immunoSEQ assay at survey resolution was applied to genomic DNA for sequencing of TCRbeta rearrangements. The published analysis was carried out like this. In the TCR sequencing data, the lowest productive clonotype frequency that could be detected was 2.59 x 10-5. Only productive TCRbeta rearrangements, defined as complete and in-frame sequences, were included in the analyses. The clonality of each sample was calculated as Simpson clonality in the immunoSEQ Analyzer version 3.0. Clones were grouped by frequency into very rare, small, medium, large (1-20%) or hyperexpanded (>20%) categories. Generation probabilities were estimated with OLGA 1.2.3, V-gene circos plots were generated with VDJtools, specificities were searched for in VDJdb, and CDR3 motifs were identified with GLIPH. This is the immuneACCESS table as TCRdb keeps it, with only in-frame sequences that have V and J called. A part of the clones is gone; compared with another copy, unresolved V genes explain less than half, and the rest is unexplained. V, J and clone size are taken as reported in that table, and D and trimming were inferred from the DNA itself. For this sample there are roughly 32,000 clones; around three quarters appear just once. Roughly 1.9% of the sample goes to the ten largest clones.

Sequencing was performed on CD4+ T cells from blood buffy coats. The sequence is built from TRBV11-2 and TRBJ1-3; the D gene identity is not certain. This TCR was recovered from a human donor in good health. The nucleotide sequence reads TGTGCCAGCAGCTCCCGAATGATTGGGAGAAACACCATATATTTT. It encodes CASSSRMIGRNTIYF.